This is a list of T cell receptor beta chains from one sample in a study of beta chain features in type 1 diabetes. Only in-frame clones appear in the TCRdb table, and some are missing; sequencing was by immunoSEQ multiplex PCR. The top ten hold 0.04% of the sample, which has 630,000 or so clones, over 12% seen once. The material sequenced was naive CD4+ T cells from blood. The receptor source for this set is a man aged 18-30 years with type 1 diabetes. CDR3s include the opening cysteine and the closing phenylalanine or tryptophan. A D gene is named only where the DNA matches it firmly. Size is omitted from some rows. Given values are once, few, many or a class for expanded clones.

size: .; J: TRBJ2-7; V: TRBV5-1; D: .; CDR3: CASRPDNTYEQYF; DNA: TGCGCCAGCAGACCTGACAACACCTACGAGCAGTACTTC
size: .; J: TRBJ1-4; V: TRBV7-2; D: .; CDR3: CASSLAGAGEKLFF; DNA: TGTGCCAGCAGCTTAGCGGGCGCCGGGGAAAAACTGTTTTTT
size: .; J: TRBJ1-5; V: TRBV4-2; D: .; CDR3: CASSQDGFNSNQPQHF; DNA: TGTGCCAGCAGCCAAGACGGGTTCAATAGCAATCAGCCCCAGCATTTT
size: .; J: TRBJ1-6; V: TRBV7-2; D: .; CDR3: CASKSGLSDNSPLHF; DNA: TGTGCCAGCAAAAGTGGGTTGAGCGATAATTCACCCCTCCACTTT
size: few; J: TRBJ1-1; V: TRBV5-4; D: .; CDR3: CASSWYSTSTEAFF; DNA: TGTGCCAGCAGCTGGTACAGTACTTCCACTGAAGCTTTCTTT
size: few; J: TRBJ2-1; V: TRBV5-1; D: TRBD2; CDR3: CASAYLTGGPHEQFF; DNA: TGCGCCAGCGCATATTTAACGGGAGGGCCCCATGAGCAGTTCTTC
size: few; J: TRBJ2-3; V: TRBV2; D: .; CDR3: CASSEQDDTQYF; DNA: TGTGCCAGCAGTGAGCAGGACGATACGCAGTATTTT
size: .; J: TRBJ2-7; V: TRBV7-2; D: TRBD1; CDR3: CASSFGQGIPYEQYF; DNA: TGTGCCAGCAGCTTCGGACAGGGGATCCCCTACGAGCAGTACTTC
size: few; J: TRBJ2-7; V: TRBV9; D: TRBD1; CDR3: CASSVGGQASSYEQYF; DNA: TGTGCCAGCAGCGTAGGGGGACAGGCCAGCTCCTACGAGCAGTACTTC
size: few; J: TRBJ2-3; V: TRBV7-2; D: .; CDR3: CASSRSIPGSPPDTQYF; DNA: TGTGCCAGCAGCAGATCGATCCCGGGCTCTCCGCCAGATACGCAGTATTTT
size: .; J: TRBJ2-5; V: TRBV5-1; D: TRBD2; CDR3: CASRPTSGRAVETQYF; DNA: TGCGCCAGCAGACCCACTAGCGGGAGGGCCGTAGAGACCCAGTACTTC
size: .; J: TRBJ2-3; V: TRBV28; D: .; CDR3: CASSFPLAEPSKDTQYF; DNA: TGTGCCAGCAGTTTTCCCCTGGCTGAACCGAGCAAGGATACGCAGTATTTT
size: .; J: TRBJ2-1; V: TRBV5-1; D: TRBD2; CDR3: CASSLPGLGVDEQFF; DNA: TGCGCCAGCAGCCTGCCGGGACTAGGGGTTGATGAGCAGTTCTTC
size: .; J: TRBJ2-3; V: TRBV20-1; D: .; CDR3: CSARVSDTQYF; DNA: TGCAGTGCTAGAGTCTCAGATACGCAGTATTTT
size: few; J: TRBJ2-1; V: TRBV25-1; D: .; CDR3: CASTYRMAAYNEQFF; DNA: TGTGCCAGCACCTACCGAATGGCAGCCTACAATGAGCAGTTCTTC
size: .; J: TRBJ1-2; V: TRBV27; D: .; CDR3: CASSLSFGQYGYTF; DNA: TGTGCCAGCAGTTTATCGTTTGGGCAGTATGGCTACACCTTC
size: few; J: TRBJ2-1; V: TRBV11-1; D: .; CDR3: CASSAYGLDNEQFF; DNA: TGTGCCAGCAGCGCCTATGGGCTAGACAATGAGCAGTTCTTC
size: .; J: TRBJ2-7; V: TRBV10-3; D: .; CDR3: CAISPTGEQYF; DNA: TGTGCCATCAGTCCCACGGGGGAGCAGTACTTC
size: .; J: TRBJ1-1; V: TRBV15; D: .; CDR3: CATSSRDTEAFF; DNA: TGTGCCACCAGCAGCAGGGACACTGAAGCTTTCTTT
size: .; J: TRBJ1-5; V: TRBV7-2; D: .; CDR3: CASSRSFGGNQPQHF; DNA: TGTGCCAGCAGCCGGAGTTTTGGTGGCAATCAGCCCCAGCATTTT
size: .; J: TRBJ1-5; V: TRBV6-1; D: .; CDR3: CASSDGRSNQPQHF; DNA: TGTGCCAGCAGTGACGGCAGATCAAATCAGCCCCAGCATTTT
size: .; J: TRBJ2-7; V: TRBV28; D: .; CDR3: CASSSVTTYDEQYF; DNA: TGTGCCAGCAGTTCGGTGACAACGTACGACGAGCAGTACTTC
size: .; J: TRBJ2-7; V: TRBV4-3; D: TRBD1; CDR3: CASSQTGTGIYEQYF; DNA: TGCGCCAGCAGCCAAACCGGGACAGGGATTTACGAGCAGTACTTC
size: few; J: TRBJ1-1; V: TRBV20-1; D: .; CDR3: CSARGHTEAFF; DNA: TGCAGTGCTAGGGGACACACTGAAGCTTTCTTT
size: .; J: TRBJ1-6; V: TRBV7-8; D: .; CDR3: CASRAGTELSPLHF; DNA: TGTGCCAGCAGAGCCGGGACCGAACTTTCACCCCTCCACTTT
size: .; J: TRBJ2-1; V: TRBV5-1; D: TRBD2; CDR3: CASSRGLAGESYNEQFF; DNA: TGCGCCAGCAGCCGGGGACTAGCGGGAGAAAGCTACAATGAGCAGTTCTTC
size: .; J: TRBJ2-5; V: TRBV21-1; D: .; CDR3: CASSFGRQGQETQYF; DNA: TGTGCCAGCAGCTTTGGACGACAGGGTCAAGAGACCCAGTACTTC
size: .; J: TRBJ2-2; V: TRBV7-7; D: .; CDR3: CASSLGHLNTGELFF; DNA: TGTGCTAGCAGCTTGGGACATCTGAACACCGGGGAGCTGTTTTTT
size: .; J: TRBJ1-5; V: TRBV9; D: .; CDR3: CASSVANLGGNQPQHF; DNA: TGTGCCAGCAGCGTAGCTAACCTCGGGGGCAATCAGCCCCAGCATTTT
size: .; J: TRBJ2-1; V: TRBV5-1; D: .; CDR3: CASSLDGQPSKQFF; DNA: TGCGCCAGCAGCTTGGATGGACAGCCGAGTAAGCAGTTCTTC
size: .; J: TRBJ1-1; V: TRBV11-1; D: TRBD1; CDR3: CASSLATGGTEAFF; DNA: TGTGCCAGCAGCTTAGCTACAGGGGGAACTGAAGCTTTCTTT
size: few; J: TRBJ2-5; V: TRBV29-1; D: .; CDR3: CSVEDNTDQETQYF; DNA: TGCAGCGTTGAAGATAATACAGATCAAGAGACCCAGTACTTC
size: few; J: TRBJ1-2; V: TRBV30; D: .; CDR3: CASPGRNPYGYTF; DNA: TGTGCCTCACCGGGAAGAAACCCCTATGGCTACACCTTC
size: .; J: TRBJ2-5; V: TRBV9; D: .; CDR3: CASSVDQTVEETQYF; DNA: TGTGCCAGCAGCGTAGATCAGACAGTCGAAGAGACCCAGTACTTC
size: few; J: TRBJ2-5; V: TRBV5-1; D: TRBD1; CDR3: CASSYAGTGEETQYF; DNA: TGCGCCAGCAGCTACGCCGGGACAGGGGAAGAGACCCAGTACTTC
size: .; J: TRBJ2-3; V: TRBV5-1; D: .; CDR3: CASSLVQGSDTQYF; DNA: TGCGCCAGCAGCTTGGTCCAGGGCTCAGATACGCAGTATTTT
size: few; J: TRBJ2-7; V: TRBV27; D: TRBD1; CDR3: CASSLNQGGAWGEQYF; DNA: TGTGCCAGCAGTCTCAATCAAGGGGGCGCATGGGGCGAGCAGTACTTC
size: .; J: TRBJ2-1; V: TRBV27; D: TRBD2; CDR3: CASSPPTGRNEQFF; DNA: TGTGCCAGCAGTCCTCCGACCGGGAGGAATGAGCAGTTCTTC
size: .; J: TRBJ1-1; V: TRBV29-1; D: .; CDR3: CSGRVRNTEAFF; DNA: TGCAGCGGCAGGGTTAGGAACACTGAAGCTTTCTTT
size: .; J: TRBJ1-6; V: TRBV5-4; D: .; CDR3: CASSQPGGGSPLHF; DNA: TGTGCCAGCAGCCAACCCGGGGGGGGATCACCCCTCCACTTT
size: few; J: TRBJ1-4; V: TRBV29-1; D: TRBD1; CDR3: CSVGFGTESEKLFF; DNA: TGCAGCGTTGGGTTCGGGACAGAGAGTGAAAAACTGTTTTTT
size: few; J: TRBJ2-4; V: TRBV28; D: .; CDR3: CASSLLSKNIQYF; DNA: TGTGCCAGCAGTTTATTATCCAAAAACATTCAGTACTTC
size: few; J: TRBJ1-4; V: TRBV30; D: .; CDR3: CAWSVRGSPLFF; DNA: TGTGCCTGGAGTGTACGGGGGTCCCCTCTGTTTTTT
size: few; J: TRBJ2-1; V: TRBV2; D: .; CDR3: CASSEQAAGEQFF; DNA: TGTGCCAGCAGTGAGCAGGCGGCGGGGGAGCAGTTCTTC
size: few; J: TRBJ2-3; V: TRBV4-3; D: TRBD1; CDR3: CASSARTGGTDTQYF; DNA: TGCGCCAGCAGCGCCCGGACAGGGGGCACAGATACGCAGTATTTT
size: few; J: TRBJ1-5; V: TRBV7-2; D: .; CDR3: CASSLNNQPQHF; DNA: TGTGCCAGCAGCCTCAACAATCAGCCCCAGCATTTT
size: .; J: TRBJ1-2; V: TRBV30; D: .; CDR3: CAWGDDNYGYTF; DNA: TGTGCCTGGGGGGACGATAACTATGGCTACACCTTC